This T cell receptor beta chain was sequenced during a study of cytomegalovirus exposure and HLA in healthy donors (dated 2017 in TCRdb). As for the study more broadly: An earlier analysis of more than 550 of the donors reported 276 Gb of sequence data and 95 million to 140 million unique TCR beta sequences obtained from about 179 million T cells. On average, around 230,000 unique TCR beta nucleotide sequences were sequenced per donor among a few hundred genotyped donors of the cohort, with 15% to 20% of those sequences being non-productive. Because of strong linkage in the cohort, roughly five DR-DQ haplotypes were treated as single units for association and clustering. The study aimed to test whether signatures of past pathogen exposure could be identified by cataloging public T cell receptors. Typing coverage varied by locus: roughly 629-630 donors for A, B, C, DRB1 and DQB1; roughly 510 for DQA1; 600 to 610 for DPA1; 450 to 480 for DPB1. Of the 300 to 450 genotyped donors, 81% were placed in the genetic ancestry cluster associated with self-reported Caucasian donors. Class I and class II HLA loci were covered by the typing at four-digit resolution. Every repertoire in the discovery cohort had been generated on one and the same sequencing platform. The study combined high-throughput TCR immunosequencing, statistical association of individual TCRs with disease status, and machine learning to predict cytomegalovirus infection status. To study patterns of TCR occurrence, a later analysis re-analyzed previously published TCR beta repertoires from just over 650 donors and added high-resolution HLA genotyping. A later genetic analysis took genome-wide SNP genotypes for about three fifths of the 666 donors and used that subset as a discovery cohort. Roughly 300 gigabases of sequencing data and 78 million or so unique TCR sequences were included in an early release covering about 700 HLA-typed donors. Using immunosequencing, the study profiled T cell repertoires from about 610 subjects and related those repertoires to cytomegalovirus serostatus. Along with the 666-subject first cohort, a separate validation cohort of approximately 110 different subjects was used. Donor age, sex, ethnicity and CMV serostatus were compiled alongside the repertoire data. Rather than using new phenotypic data, the later analysis identified candidate immune exposures from TCR beta sequences and from how often those sequences occurred across donors. To decide whether each TCR beta V gene segment behaved as functional or pseudogenic, an earlier analysis of fewer than 750 of the donors relied on high-throughput TCR beta sequencing.

Concerning this clone itself: The antigen this receptor binds is unknown. Base qualities are missing; no much larger clone stands one base away.

To prepare the library, the immunoSEQ multiplex PCR assay was applied. For the multiplex PCR, a mixture combining 60 forward primers for TCR Vbeta segments and 13 reverse primers for TCR Jbeta segments was used. The CDR3 region of rearranged TCR beta genes was amplified from genomic DNA with a multiplex PCR assay. The Illumina HiSeq System was used to sequence the amplified TCR beta libraries as 87-base-pair reads. Processing in the source paper ran as follows. A later analysis counted around 72 million unique TCR beta chains across the 666 repertoires, and approximately 11 million of these chains were shared by at least two donors. Raw reads were error-corrected and collapsed into unique sequences by a nearest-neighbor algorithm in which closely related sequences were merged to remove PCR and sequencing errors. V, D and J gene segments were assigned by aligning CDR3 sequences to IMGT reference sequences. Each retained sequence needed at least a six-nucleotide match to both a V gene segment and a J gene segment. Rearrangements were classified as productive when the CDR3 lacked stop codons and remained in frame with V and J, and all other rearrangements were classified as non-productive. Following IMGT convention, CDR3 was defined as the stretch from the second conserved V-encoded cysteine to the conserved J-encoded phenylalanine. Sequences without an unambiguous match to a single V gene segment were excluded from the earlier analysis of about 640 of the donors. An earlier analysis of a few hundred of the donors called V segments functional above 56.7% productive rearrangements and segregating when the between-donor standard deviation exceeded 5%. A statistical classification framework was built for diagnosing cytomegalovirus status from the catalog of TCR beta chain sequences. A later analysis assigned V and J genes by comparing TCR nucleotide sequences with IMGT/GENE-DB human TR gene sequences. Using the TCRdist pipeline, a later analysis assigned CDR3 sequences along with most-parsimonious VDJ recombination scenarios. In a later analysis, each TCR beta chain was defined by its CDR3 amino acid sequence together with its V-gene family, and reads without a unique V-gene family were excluded. To address suspected cross-contamination and a sequencing artifact, a later analysis removed approximately 590 highly shared, low-generation-probability nucleotide sequences. In a later analysis, a clonal expansion index for each public chain was calculated from normalized within-repertoire ranks of inferred template counts. Generation probabilities in a later analysis came from a VDJ recombination model fitted to out-of-frame rearrangements, and those results were checked against IGoR. In a later analysis, hypergeometric tests were used to score TCR-TCR, TCR-HLA and TCR-CMV co-occurrence, with a repertoire-size bias correction applied to TCR pairs. A later analysis estimated false discovery rates by permuting HLA or CMV assignments 20 times. In a later analysis, co-occurring TCRs were grouped using DBSCAN, and TCRdist sequence similarity was added for clustering within HLA-allele-positive subsets. Co-occurrence clustering excluded repertoires with fewer than 30,000 or more than 120,000 public chains, plus five with anomalous nucleotide sharing. What TCRdb holds here is the immuneACCESS table cut down to in-frame rearrangements. Part of the clones is not present; checked against another copy, under half of the missing clones reflect an unresolved V gene, and the others are unexplained. V and J calls plus clone size are reproduced from that table; the DNA served to infer D and trimming. This sample comprises roughly 110,000 clones, about 79% of them detected only once. Approximately 1.9% of the sample is held by the ten biggest clonotypes.

Broad study findings and their caveats: A later analysis found that HLA-associated TCR beta chains were more clonally expanded and had lower generation probabilities than equally common non-associated chains. Three of the identified cytomegalovirus-associated TCR beta chains were confirmed in vitro to be specific for cytomegalovirus antigens. Compared with the 666-donor mean, donors in an Asian-associated ancestry cluster had fewer N-insertions in productive TCRs, according to a later genetic analysis. In a later analysis, most CMV-associated TCR beta chains were found to appear HLA-restricted, with HLA associations seemingly driven largely by CMV exposure. Because HLA typing was missing for some donors at each locus, association tests included only the typed subset. Correlated functional status among segregating V segments might reflect linkage disequilibrium, but an unknown experimental factor could not be ruled out. Because counts were too low, 15 or so rarely observed V segments, including chromosome 9 orphons, were excluded from the earlier analysis of 587 of the donors. Presence/absence analyses assumed roughly uniform sequencing depth across donors, an assumption that may not hold. Most TCR sequences were observed very rarely across donors, whereas some public TCRs were present in many individuals. In a later analysis, TCR association rates were found to vary across HLA loci, with the most associated TCRs seen for DRB1 alleles and the fewest for HLA-C alleles. Immune exposure information for the cohort was limited to CMV serostatus. When HLA alleles, especially DR and DQ, strongly co-occurred, TCR associations were difficult to assign to individual alleles. It was suggested by the authors that the approach could potentially be generalized to other disease states and immunological phenotypes. V-gene and J-gene trimming of TCR beta chains was associated with a missense DCLRE1C variant in a later genetic analysis, and the association was replicated in an independent cohort. A further reported finding was that TCR beta sequences accurately predicted the HLA-A and HLA-B alleles for most subjects in the first cohort. In a later analysis, more than 15,000 TCR beta sequences were associated with specific HLA alleles at a false discovery rate of 0.05. Cytomegalovirus status was reported to be diagnosed by the classifier with high specificity and sensitivity in both the original and validation cohorts. This cohort had only TCR beta chains sequenced, and the lack of alpha or paired-chain data limited which features could be detected. Broadly in line with IMGT annotations, most TCR beta V segments showed up in productive rearrangements about 87% or about 30% of the time in an earlier analysis of around 550 of the donors. Because the 87-base-pair reads could not distinguish some IMGT-functional V segments, including TRBV6-2 and TRBV6-3, those segments were excluded. The sequencing pipeline was judged likely to have produced a cluster of highly shared sequence variants as a technical artifact. Several of the top co-occurrence clusters appeared to be linked to parvovirus B19, influenza, CMV and Epstein-Barr virus, according to a later analysis. In the study, 150 to 200 TCR beta chains were listed as associated with cytomegalovirus.

The cohort comprised around 700 healthy bone marrow donors. Cohort members were all nominally healthy when sampled, although unrecorded immune exposures were likely present. CMV serostatus was positive for almost 300 and negative for about 55% of the roughly 670 cohort members, and was not recorded for this donor. Each donor provided a peripheral blood sample, and peripheral blood mononuclear cells were used for TCR beta sequencing. Genomic DNA extraction from the blood cell samples was performed with the Qiagen DNeasy Blood Extraction Kit. The CDR3, from cysteine to phenylalanine, totals 17 residues. Only the CDR3 part of the read is kept: 51 bases, read in frame from the first base. CDR1 and CDR2 were assigned from the germline V gene as SNHLY and FYNNEI. A distance of 21 bases separates the germline ends of V and J, which lose 5 bases and 2 bases respectively.

The receptor was derived from a human donor in good health. This chain joins TRBV2 to TRBJ2-5; the D gene is possibly TRBD2, with 6 bases matching. Sequencing input: PBMCs. Here is the DNA: TGTGCCAGCAGTCCCCATGGGGTTAGCGGACATCAAGAGACCCAGTACTTC. This gives the protein CASSPHGVSGHQETQYF.